This entry lists 4 T cell receptor beta chains sequenced from one sample in a study of OX40 agonist ivuxolimab in advanced cancers. Clones were sequenced by immunoSEQ multiplex PCR, and TCRdb holds only the in-frame ones, with some missing. Of about 54,000 clones listed, 70% to 90% are singletons. This specimen was CD4+ or CD8+ T cells sorted from blood, taken in a trial of the OX40 agonist ivuxolimab. These receptor sequences come from an adult with an advanced solid tumor such as melanoma, head and neck, liver or kidney cancer.

The CDR3 is CASSSGGASGRILYEQYF. In DNA, the CDR3 is TGTGCCAGCAGCTCGGGGGGGGCGAGCGGGAGAATCCTCTACGAGCAGTACTTC. The rearrangement links TRBV5-4 to TRBJ2-7, with 8 bases matching TRBD2. The germline CDR1 and CDR2 sequences are SGHNT and YYREEE (reference sequence). The CDR3 loop spans 18 amino acids. J lost 3 bases, V lost 3 bases, and 17 bases had no gene match.

CDR3 nucleotide sequence: TGTGCCAGCAGCCGGGCGGGGGCCCATTACGAGCAGTACTTC. It is translated as CASSRAGAHYEQYF. This chain connects TRBV7-9 to TRBJ2-7; possible D gene TRBD2, 7 bases. The CDR3 has 14 amino acids. Between the trimmed V and J ends, which lost 5 bases and 4 bases, there was a span of 15 bases. In germline, CDR1 is SEHNR, CDR2 FQNEAQ (reference sequence).

The rearrangement uses TRBV9 and TRBJ2-1; TRBD2 matches 11 bases. V gave up 3 bases and J gave up 7 bases; unmatched junction bases: 6. Germline-derived CDR1 and CDR2 are SGDLS and YYNGEE. There are 15 residues in the CDR3. The CDR3 sequence is CASSALTSGDNEQFF. CDR3 in DNA: TGTGCCAGCAGCGCCCTGACTAGCGGGGATAATGAGCAGTTCTTC.

This chain uses TRBV25-1 with TRBJ1-4; no firm D call. Trimming took 4 bases from V and 8 from J, leaving 11 bases between them. The CDR3 runs 13 residues. Germline V lookup: CDR1 MGHDK, CDR2 SYGVNS. CDR3 sequence (DNA): TGTGCCAGCAGTGCCGGGTGGGGAGAAAAACTGTTTTTT. Amino acids: CASSAGWGEKLFF.